Below, 7 T cell receptor beta chains from the same sample are listed, as sequenced in a study of cytomegalovirus exposure and HLA in healthy donors (dated by TCRdb to the late 2010s). Library preparation was by the immunoSEQ multiplex PCR assay. The multiplex PCR relied on a mix of 60 forward primers for TCR Vbeta segments and 13 reverse primers for TCR Jbeta segments. TCRdb holds this immuneACCESS table with in-frame rearrangements only. Some clones are missing; in checked studies, unresolved V genes explain under half, and the rest has no known cause. The table kept for this sample lists about 120,000 clones. The top ten clones comprise under 7% of the sample. Sequenced: PBMCs. Every receptor here comes from a man aged 35 to 55 in good health and CMV-seropositive.

This chain uses TRBV5-1 with TRBJ2-5; a possible D gene is TRBD2 (5 bases). Germline CDR1 SGHRS, CDR2 YFSETQ. The V end was cut by 0 bases, the J end by 9 bases, with 12 bases between. This CDR3 spans 13 amino acids. The CDR3 loop reads CASSLVGLAAQYF. The CDR3 DNA follows: TGCGCCAGCAGCTTGGTAGGACTCGCGGCCCAGTACTTC.

The chain links TRBV12-5 to TRBJ1-1, with TRBD1 matching over 8 bases. There are 15 residues in the CDR3. CDR1 and CDR2 from the germline V gene are LGHNT and FRNRAP. The junction had 12 bases not matched to a gene; V was cut back by 7 bases and J by 5 bases. CDR3 in DNA: TGTGCTAGTGCACCAGGGGGCGCAGGCCGGACTGAAGCTTTCTTT. Protein product: CASAPGGAGRTEAFF.

The V gene is TRBV27, the J gene TRBJ2-2, with 10 bases identical to TRBD2. CDR1 is MNHEY, CDR2 SMNVEV, per germline (reference sequence). Trimming took 7 bases from V and 6 from J; bases not matched to a gene: 11. This CDR3 contains 16 residues. CDR3 loop: CASIPSGLAIPGELFF. CDR3 bases: TGTGCCAGCATTCCTTCGGGACTAGCGATCCCCGGGGAGCTGTTTTTT.

CDR3 bases: TGTGCCAGTCTCGGTTTCGCGGGCTACGAGCAGTACTTC. This translates into CASLGFAGYEQYF. The chain links TRBV11-2 to TRBJ2-7, with D possibly TRBD2 on 5 matching bases. The germline V gene has CDR1 SGHAT and CDR2 FQNNGV. V lost 9 bases and J lost 3, with 15 bases in between. The CDR3 covers 13 residues.

This rearrangement joins TRBV18 to TRBJ1-5, with D unclear. From germline, CDR1 is KGHSH and CDR2 LQKENI. The CDR3 spans 14 residues. Trimming took 2 bases from V and 7 from J, leaving 12 bases between them. CDR3 in amino acids: CASSPGGERQPQHF. The CDR3, as DNA: TGTGCCAGCTCACCAGGAGGCGAACGGCAGCCCCAGCATTTT.

The rearrangement joins TRBV5-1 to TRBJ2-2, with 8 positions matching TRBD1. From germline, CDR1 is SGHRS and CDR2 YFSETQ. The CDR3 loop spans 16 amino acids. J lost 4 bases, V lost 5 bases, and 10 bases had no gene match. In DNA, the CDR3 is TGCGCCAGCAGTACCCGACAGGGGCCCTCCACCGGGGAGCTGTTTTTT. Translated: CASSTRQGPSTGELFF.

This chain uses TRBV10-3 with TRBJ2-5; 11 nucleotides align to TRBD2. There are 13 residues in the CDR3. Germline V lookup: CDR1 ENHRY, CDR2 SYGVKD. V shed 11 bases, J shed 5 bases, and the junction held 7 bases outside the gene matches. CDR3 in amino acids: CASSTSGEETQYF. As DNA, the CDR3 is TGTGCCTCGTCGACTAGCGGGGAGGAGACCCAGTACTTC.